Below are 6 T cell receptor beta chains sequenced from a single sample in a study of Graves' ophthalmopathy and Graves' hyperthyroidism. Beta-chain TCR CDR3 regions were amplified from RNA transcripts. Second-round multiplex PCR followed a first-round RT-PCR using HTBI primers. Using its own MiXCR run on the multiplex PCR reads, TCRdb lists one record per CDR3 protein. The data show approximately 160,000 distinct CDR3 sequences, roughly 36% seen once. The source material was peripheral blood. All receptors derive from a man aged 30 to 45 with Graves' ophthalmopathy.

V gene TRBV6-1 combines with J gene TRBJ1-2; no clear D gene. This CDR3 is 13 amino acids long. V was shortened by 4 bases and J by 0 bases, with 6 bases between the two germline ends. In germline, CDR1 is MNHNS, CDR2 SASEGT. This CDR3 reads CASSGGANYGYTF. Here the CDR3 DNA reads TGTGCCAGCAGTGGAGGAGCTAACTATGGCTACACCTTC.

This chain uses TRBV6-2 or TRBV6-3 with TRBJ1-1; D might be TRBD1 (6 bases). The germline V and J ends were trimmed by 5 bases and 0 bases, with 22 bases remaining between them. The CDR3 has 18 amino acids. The germline V gene encodes CDR1 MNHEY and CDR2 SVGEGT. CDR3 loop: CASSLFRQGPTMNTEAFF. The DNA of the CDR3 is TGTGCCAGCAGTCTGTTTCGGCAGGGGCCAACTATGAACACTGAAGCTTTCTTT.

This clonotype has ten or more counts. This rearrangement joins TRBV11-1 to TRBJ1-2; possibly TRBD1 for D (5 bases). V shed 2 bases and J shed 4 bases, with 8 bases lying between them. Germline CDR1 reads SGHAT; CDR2 reads FQDESV (reference sequence). The length of the CDR3 is 13 residues. In DNA form, the CDR3 reads TGTGCCAGCAGCTTACCAGGGACCTATGGCTACACCTTC. It specifies CASSLPGTYGYTF.

This clonotype was seen many times. This chain uses TRBV12-3 or TRBV12-4 with TRBJ1-1, with D hard to call. V lost 7 bases and J 3 bases, leaving 18 bases between the germline ends. The CDR3 runs 15 residues. CDR3 loop: CASILSIAGDTEAFF. As DNA, the CDR3 is TGTGCCAGCATCCTCTCAATCGCCGGGGACACTGAAGCTTTCTTT.

The chain is built from TRBV27 and TRBJ1-2, with D perhaps TRBD1 (5 bases). Per germline, CDR1 MNHEY and CDR2 SMNVEV (reference sequence). The CDR3 is made up of 13 amino acids. The V end lost 5 bases, the J end lost 4 bases, and 11 bases lay between the germline ends. The CDR3 DNA sequence: TGTGCCAGCAGTCGACTGGGACCCTATGGCTACACCTTC. Encoded protein: CASSRLGPYGYTF.

In its sample, this clonotype was seen many times. This chain joins TRBV12-3 or TRBV12-4 and TRBJ1-2; D unresolved. CDR3 length: 12 amino acids. The V and J ends lost 2 bases and 6 bases respectively, with 7 bases between them. The CDR3, as DNA: TGTGCCAGCAGTTTATGGGTGGATGGCTACACCTTC. Translated: CASSLWVDGYTF.